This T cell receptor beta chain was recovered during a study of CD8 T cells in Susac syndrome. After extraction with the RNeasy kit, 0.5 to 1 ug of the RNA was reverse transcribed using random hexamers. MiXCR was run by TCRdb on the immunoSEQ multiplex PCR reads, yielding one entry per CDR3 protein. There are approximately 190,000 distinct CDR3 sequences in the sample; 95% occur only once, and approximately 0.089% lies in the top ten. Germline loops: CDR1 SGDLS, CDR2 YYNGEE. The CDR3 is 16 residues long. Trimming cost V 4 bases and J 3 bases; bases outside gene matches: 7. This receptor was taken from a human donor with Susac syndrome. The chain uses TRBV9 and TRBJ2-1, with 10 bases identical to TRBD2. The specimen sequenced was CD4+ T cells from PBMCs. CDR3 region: CASSPMASGGYNEQFF. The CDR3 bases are TGTGCCAGCAGCCCCATGGCTAGCGGGGGCTACAATGAGCAGTTCTTC.